This T cell receptor beta chain was sequenced during a study of blood T cell repertoires in COVID-19. Study background: The study drew acute and convalescent COVID-19 samples from the United States, Italy and Spain. PBMCs, B-cell-depleted T cells, or T cells provided the cDNA or gDNA that made up the material.

Authors' data handling: Estimation of nucleated cell counts relied on the amplification of reference gene primers. Produced via immunoSEQ multiplex PCR; TCRdb's table is partial and in-frame only. D and trimming come from the DNA, and the V and J calls and clone size come from that table. Of around 19,000 clones in the sample, about 91% were seen once. Specimen: peripheral blood. This receptor was taken from a man aged 65 to 79 with active COVID-19.

CDR3 bases: TGTGCCATCAGTGAGCAGGTCCCTGGCTACACCTTC. Translation gives CAISEQVPGYTF. This chain uses TRBV10-3 with TRBJ1-2; D is unclear. The germline V gene encodes CDR1 ENHRY and CDR2 SYGVKD. The CDR3 is 12 amino acids. The V and J ends lost 2 bases and 7 bases respectively, with 8 bases between them.